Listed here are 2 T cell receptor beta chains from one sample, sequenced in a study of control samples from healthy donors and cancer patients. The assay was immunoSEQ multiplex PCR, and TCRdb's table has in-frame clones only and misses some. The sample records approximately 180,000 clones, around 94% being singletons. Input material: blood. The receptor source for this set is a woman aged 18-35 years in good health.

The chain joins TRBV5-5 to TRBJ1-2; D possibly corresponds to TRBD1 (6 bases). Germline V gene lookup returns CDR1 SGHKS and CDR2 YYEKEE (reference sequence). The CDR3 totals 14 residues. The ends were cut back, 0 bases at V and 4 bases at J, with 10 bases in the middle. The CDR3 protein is CASSLEPGVYGYTF. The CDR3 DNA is TGTGCCAGCAGCTTGGAGCCAGGGGTCTATGGCTACACCTTC.

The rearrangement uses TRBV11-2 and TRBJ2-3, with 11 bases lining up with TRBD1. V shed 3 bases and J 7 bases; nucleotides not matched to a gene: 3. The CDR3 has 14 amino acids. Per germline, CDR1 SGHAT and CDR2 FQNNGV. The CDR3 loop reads CASSFGTGGYTQYF. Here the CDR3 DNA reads TGTGCCAGCAGCTTCGGGACAGGGGGATATACGCAGTATTTT.